The sequence of this T cell receptor beta chain was determined in a study of cytomegalovirus exposure and HLA in healthy donors. Germline V gene data show CDR1 as MNHEY and CDR2 as SVGAGI. The CDR3 is 15 residues long. V dropped 6 bases and J dropped 0; count of bases not matched to a gene: 2. Study-wide results and caveats: The classifier, whose performance was assessed in both the original and validation cohorts, reportedly diagnosed cytomegalovirus status with high specificity and sensitivity. The authors later found HLA-associated TCR beta chains more clonally expanded than equally common others.

Use of 60 Vbeta and 13 Jbeta primers characterized the PCR. The protocol was immunoSEQ multiplex PCR, while the TCRdb copy is restricted to in-frame clones and leaves out a portion. The sample comprises some 150,000 clones, 68% of which are singletons, and 3.5% to 5% rests with the top ten. Turning to this clone: Its antigen remains unknown.

This sequence originates from a man in his sixties in good health and CMV-seronegative. Source material: PBMCs. J is TRBJ2-7 and V is TRBV6-5, with 13 bases aligning to TRBD2. CDR3 sequence reads: CASRRTSGSSYEQYF. The CDR3 nucleotides are TGTGCCAGCAGAAGGACTAGCGGGAGCTCCTACGAGCAGTACTTC.